The 25 T cell receptor beta chains below all came from one sample that was sequenced in a study of shared clonotypes between healthy human individuals. Only in-frame clones appear in the TCRdb table, and some are missing; sequencing was by immunoSEQ multiplex PCR. The data contain about 480,000 clones, about three quarters of them seen just once; the ten biggest clones take up about 12%. Sequenced sample: PBMCs. These receptors originate from a woman in her forties in good health. Some clones in this sample may be carry-over from other donors' samples.

This clone has a single count. The same CDR3 arises from other DNA sequences in this sample as well. CDR3 loop: CASSPGLAGQETQYF. CDR3 sequence (DNA): TGTGCCAGCTCACCGGGACTAGCGGGTCAAGAGACCCAGTACTTC. This chain joins TRBV18 and TRBJ2-5; the match to TRBD2 covers 12 bases. Germline CDR1 is KGHSH and CDR2 is LQKENI. The junction had 1 base not matched to a gene; V was cut back by 3 bases and J by 2 bases. The CDR3 covers 15 residues.

J is TRBJ2-3 and V is TRBV4-1; D is ambiguous. CDR3 size: 12 residues. The V end was cut by 1 base, the J end by 4 bases, with 3 bases between. Germline-derived CDR1 and CDR2 are MGHRA and YSYEKL. Here the CDR3 reads CASSQVADTQYF. As DNA, the CDR3 is TGCGCCAGCAGCCAAGTGGCAGATACGCAGTATTTT.

This chain links TRBV19 with TRBJ2-7, with 7 bases lining up with TRBD2. Germline trimming cut 4 bases from V and 0 bases from J; bases unmatched to any gene: 3. The CDR3 loop spans 14 amino acids. Germline values: CDR1 LNHDA, CDR2 SQIVND (reference sequence). This CDR3 is CASSTTSDSYEQYF. As DNA, the CDR3 is TGTGCCAGTAGTACTACTAGCGACTCCTACGAGCAGTACTTC.

This chain uses TRBV30 with TRBJ1-1; a weak D match, TRBD1 (6 bases). V lost 0 bases to trimming and J lost 2 bases, with 13 bases between them. CDR3 size: 15 residues. The germline gives CDR1 GTSNPN, CDR2 SVGIG (reference sequence). CDR3 nucleotide sequence: TGTGCCTGGAGTGTAGGGGGTTCGAAAAACACTGAAGCTTTCTTT. It specifies CAWSVGGSKNTEAFF.

This clone appeared a single time. The chain combines TRBV14 with TRBJ2-7; 7 bases map to TRBD1. This CDR3 is 14 amino acids long. Germline values: CDR1 SGHDN, CDR2 FVKESK. Germline trimming cut 4 bases from V and 3 bases from J; bases unmatched to any gene: 6. The CDR3 DNA reads TGTGCCAGCAGCCCGGGACAGTTTTACTACGAGCAGTACTTC. This codes for CASSPGQFYYEQYF.

This rearrangement joins TRBV11-2 to TRBJ2-5, with 9 bases lining up with TRBD1. Looked up from germline, CDR1 is SGHAT and CDR2 is FQNNGV. V was clipped by 4 bases and J by 4 bases; unmatched bases: 10. The CDR3 spans 16 residues. The chain's CDR3 is CASSSGGQGSGETQYF. CDR3 DNA sequence: TGTGCCAGCAGCTCGGGGGGACAGGGAAGCGGAGAGACCCAGTACTTC.

The rearrangement joins TRBV29-1 to TRBJ2-5; tentative D call: TRBD2 (6 bases). Judging by the DNA end, TRBJ2-7 fits better; the J call may be wrong. Germline V gene sequence: CDR1 SQVTM, CDR2 ANQGSEA. This CDR3 comprises 10 residues. The CDR3 coding sequence is TGCAGCGCGGGGGACTACGAGCAGTACTTC. This gives the protein CSAGDYEQYF.

This rearrangement joins TRBV6-1 to TRBJ2-7, with 7 positions matching TRBD2. J gave up 2 bases and V 2 bases, and 6 bases lay outside the gene matches. The CDR3 is 15 amino acids. CDR1 and CDR2 (germline): MNHNS, SASEGT. CDR3 protein: CASSEQASGPYEQYF. As DNA, the CDR3 is TGTGCCAGCAGTGAACAGGCTAGCGGCCCCTACGAGCAGTACTTC.

This clone appeared a few times. This chain uses TRBV28 with TRBJ1-5; no clear D. Germline CDR1 reads MDHEN; CDR2 reads SYDVKM. The CDR3 covers 15 residues. V was cut by 3 bases and J by 3 bases, with 12 bases left in between. The CDR3 coding sequence is TGTGCCAGCAGTTTTTCGGACGGTTTCAATCAGCCCCAGCATTTT. It is translated as CASSFSDGFNQPQHF. Variable domain in full (rest from reference TRBV28 and TRBJ1-5): DVKVTQSSRYLVKRTGEKVFLECVQDMDHENMFWYRQDPGLGLRLIYFSYDVKMKEKGDIPEGYSVSREKKERFSLILESASTNQTSMYLCASSFSDGFNQPQHFGDGTRLSIL.

The genes are TRBV28 and TRBJ2-1; D gene ambiguous. Per the germline V gene, CDR1 is MDHEN and CDR2 is SYDVKM. V was cut by 2 bases and J by 3 bases, with 5 bases left in between. There are 13 residues in the CDR3. The CDR3 here is CASSLVSYNEQFF. CDR3 DNA sequence: TGTGCCAGCAGTTTAGTCAGCTACAATGAGCAGTTCTTC. The entire variable domain, with the rest obtained from reference TRBV28 and TRBJ2-1, is as follows: DVKVTQSSRYLVKRTGEKVFLECVQDMDHENMFWYRQDPGLGLRLIYFSYDVKMKEKGDIPEGYSVSREKKERFSLILESASTNQTSMYLCASSLVSYNEQFFGPGTRLTVL.

The gene calls are TRBV5-6 and TRBJ2-1; 11 bases line up with TRBD1. In germline, CDR1 is SGHDT, CDR2 YYEEEE. V lost 4 bases to trimming and J lost 4 bases; unmatched junction nucleotides: 4. The CDR3 extends over 15 amino acids. CDR3 loop: CASSLGQGAYNEQFF. The CDR3 nucleotides are TGTGCCAGCAGCCTAGGACAGGGGGCTTACAATGAGCAGTTCTTC. The variable domain in full, with the rest retrieved from reference TRBV5-6 and TRBJ2-1, is DAGVTQSPTHLIKTRGQQVTLRCSPKSGHDTVSWYQQALGQGPQFIFQYYEEEERQRGNFPDRFSGHQFPNYSSELNVNALLLGDSALYLCASSLGQGAYNEQFFGPGTRLTVL.

A word on this clone: An end of the junction does not agree with germline; a read error may underlie this. This chain uses TRBV4-1 with TRBJ2-7, with D tentatively TRBD1 (6 bases). Germline CDR1 MGHRA, CDR2 YSYEKL. CDR3 size: 14 residues. The CDR3 loop is CTSSPQGTPPEQYF. DNA of the CDR3: TGCACCAGCAGCCCCCAGGGGACCCCCCCCGAGCAGTACTTC.

This chain uses TRBV5-1 with TRBJ2-5, with TRBD2 as a possible D gene (5 bases). V was trimmed by 4 bases and J by 5 bases, leaving 15 bases between them. The germline V gene has CDR1 SGHRS and CDR2 YFSETQ. This CDR3 is 14 amino acids long. As DNA, the CDR3 is TGCGCCAGCAGCGACGGGCGGGCTCATGAGACCCAGTACTTC. Translating gives CASSDGRAHETQYF.

This clone has a handful of counts. The chain links TRBV29-1 to TRBJ1-3, with D possibly being TRBD1 (6 bases). Germline CDR1 reads SQVTM; CDR2 reads ANQGSEA. The V end was cut by 3 bases, the J end by 8 bases, with 11 bases between. The CDR3 has 12 amino acids. For the CDR3, the DNA is TGCAGCGTTGATGCAGGGGCGCACACCATATATTTT. This codes for CSVDAGAHTIYF. The variable domain in full, with the rest retrieved from reference TRBV29-1 and TRBJ1-3, is SAVISQKPSRDICQRGTSLTIQCQVDSQVTMMFWYRQQPGQSLTLIATANQGSEATYESGFVIDKFPISRPNLTFSTLTVSNMSPEDSSIYLCSVDAGAHTIYFGEGSWLTVV.

Notes on this clone: This could be a read error, since a much larger clone is one nucleotide away. The chain employs TRBV5-4 and TRBJ2-1, with D tentatively TRBD2 (5 bases). The CDR3 spans 15 residues. The V gene lost 0 bases and the J gene lost 5 bases, with 12 bases spanning the gap. Germline V CDR1 and CDR2: SGHNT, YYREEE (reference sequence). CDR3 in DNA: TGTGCCAGCAGCTTGGGTTCTATGGGAGACAATGAGCAGTTCTTC. This codes for CASSLGSMGDNEQFF.

This chain joins TRBV11-1 and TRBJ2-7; D is ambiguous. The CDR3 spans 11 residues. Looked up from germline, CDR1 is SGHAT and CDR2 is FQDESV (reference sequence). Trimming took 3 bases from V and 5 from J, leaving 5 bases between them. As DNA, the CDR3 is TGTGCCAGCAGCTTCTTTGACGAGCAGTACTTC. Residues: CASSFFDEQYF.

The J gene is TRBJ2-2, the V gene TRBV29-1; 11 nucleotides agree with TRBD2. The trim removed 4 bases at V and 1 base at J, leaving 8 bases unmatched. Germline CDR1 and CDR2: SQVTM and ANQGSEA. The CDR3 covers 17 residues. CDR3 region: CSVGPGLAEWNTGELFF. The CDR3 DNA sequence: TGCAGCGTTGGTCCGGGACTAGCGGAATGGAACACCGGGGAGCTGTTTTTT.

This chain uses TRBV5-1 with TRBJ2-5; D is perhaps TRBD2 (6 bases). The CDR3 runs 14 residues. Germline lookup yields CDR1 SGHRS and CDR2 YFSETQ. V gave up 4 bases and J gave up 4 bases, with 14 bases separating them. Written as DNA, the CDR3 is TGCGCCAGCAGCGGAGGGACTCCCCTAGAGACCCAGTACTTC. It codes for CASSGGTPLETQYF.

The chain uses TRBV30 and TRBJ1-4; the match to TRBD1 covers 12 bases. Germline CDR1 reads GTSNPN; CDR2 reads SVGIG (reference sequence). CDR3 length: 15 amino acids. Germline trimming cut 3 bases from V and 8 bases from J; bases unmatched to any gene: 7. The CDR3 DNA is TGTGCCTGGAGCGTGGGGACAGGGGGCCCGGAAAAACTGTTTTTT. This codes for CAWSVGTGGPEKLFF.

Comment on this clone: Other DNA sequences from this sample encode an identical CDR3 as well. This CDR3 reads CASSPGDGEQYF. The CDR3 DNA follows: TGTGCCAGCAGCCCAGGGGATGGAGAGCAGTACTTC. This chain joins TRBV9 and TRBJ2-7; D may be TRBD1 (6 bases). CDR1 SGDLS and CDR2 YYNGEE come from the germline V gene. This CDR3 region has 12 residues. Trimming pared 4 bases from V and 7 bases from J, leaving 12 bases between.

The chain carries TRBV2 and TRBJ1-4, with D possibly matching TRBD1 (5 bases). The germline gives CDR1 SNHLY, CDR2 FYNNEI. Trimming cost V 3 bases and J 6 bases, with 8 bases left between them. The CDR3 runs 13 residues. The CDR3 nucleotides read TGTGCCAGCAGTGAGACAGCCTATGAAAAACTGTTTTTT. Encoded protein: CASSETAYEKLFF.

This chain joins TRBV9 and TRBJ1-1; possible D gene TRBD1, 5 bases. In germline, CDR1 is SGDLS, CDR2 YYNGEE. This CDR3 is built from 14 residues. V was trimmed by 4 bases and J by 1 base, leaving 11 bases between them. This CDR3 reads CASSPHTGNTEAFF. DNA of the CDR3: TGTGCCAGCAGCCCCCACACAGGGAACACTGAAGCTTTCTTT.

The genes are TRBV18 and TRBJ2-7; D unclear. The CDR3 loop spans 13 amino acids. Germline V gene sequence: CDR1 KGHSH, CDR2 LQKENI. Trimming left V 2 bases short and J 5 bases short, with 10 bases between. The CDR3 reads CASSPGPLNEQYF. In nucleotides, the CDR3 is TGTGCCAGCTCACCAGGGCCTCTCAACGAGCAGTACTTC.

V usage is TRBV27 and J usage is TRBJ1-2; D is uncertain. V lost 2 bases and J 1 base, leaving 14 bases between the germline ends. CDR1 is MNHEY, CDR2 SMNVEV, per germline (reference sequence). The CDR3 sequence is 16 residues long. CDR3 sequence (DNA): TGTGCCAGCAGTTTAAGTTGGACGTCTGGTAACTATGGCTACACCTTC. Translating it yields CASSLSWTSGNYGYTF.

The chain employs TRBV10-3 and TRBJ2-3; TRBD2 matches 9 bases. The CDR3 is 19 amino acids. The V and J ends lost 6 bases and 6 bases, in that order; junction bases with no gene match: 22. Germline loops: CDR1 ENHRY, CDR2 SYGVKD. DNA of the CDR3: TGTGCCATCAGGGACTCAAGATCGGTGATAGCGGGAGCTTTGGATACGCAGTATTTT. It codes for CAIRDSRSVIAGALDTQYF.